This T cell receptor (beta chain) is drawn from a study of Ad26.COV2.S vaccination and SARS-CoV-2 variants. General study findings and limits: The analyses of TCR breadth and depth may have understated the size of total T cell responses. Placebo recipients and vaccine recipients were similar in non-spike TCR breadth.

Germline assignment: CDR1 SGHNT and CDR2 YYREEE (reference sequence). The CDR3 extends over 15 amino acids. The V and J ends lost 6 bases and 10 bases, in that order; junction bases with no gene match: 10. Treatment described: around 19 received Ad26.COV2.S at low or high dose, single or two shots; 5 received placebo; per-sample allocation not given. Sampling took place 63 days after the first vaccine or placebo injection. Boston hosted the donor, who was an adult aged 18-55 years. On this clone: Antigen unknown.

The data were produced by immunoSEQ multiplex PCR, yet TCRdb's version contains in-frame clones alone and is incomplete. The profile shows about 350,000 clones, about 87% of them singletons. This specimen consisted of peripheral blood, obtained in a trial of Ad26.COV2.S vaccine versus placebo. This clonotype was obtained from a person aged 18-65 years who received the Ad26.COV2.S COVID-19 vaccine or a placebo. V and J are TRBV5-4 and TRBJ2-1; 13 bases map to TRBD2. This chain's CDR3 is CASKELAGGRSEQFF. DNA for the CDR3: TGTGCCAGCAAAGAACTAGCGGGGGGGAGAAGCGAGCAGTTCTTC. The full variable domain, its missing parts supplied by reference TRBV5-4 and TRBJ2-1, is ETGVTQSPTHLIKTRGQQVTLRCSSQSGHNTVSWYQQALGQGPQFIFQYYREEENGRGNFPPRFSGLQFPNYSSELNVNALELDDSALYLCASKELAGGRSEQFFGPGTRLTVL.